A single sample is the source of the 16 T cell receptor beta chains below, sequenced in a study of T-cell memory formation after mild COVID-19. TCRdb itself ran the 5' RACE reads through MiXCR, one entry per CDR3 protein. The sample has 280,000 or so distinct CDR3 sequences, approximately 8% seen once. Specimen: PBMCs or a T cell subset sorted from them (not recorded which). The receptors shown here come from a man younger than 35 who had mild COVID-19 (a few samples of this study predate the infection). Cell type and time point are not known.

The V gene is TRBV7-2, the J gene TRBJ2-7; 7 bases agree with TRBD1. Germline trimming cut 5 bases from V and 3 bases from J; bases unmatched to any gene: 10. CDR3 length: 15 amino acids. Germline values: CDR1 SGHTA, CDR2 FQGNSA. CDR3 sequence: CASSLFRDSFYEQYF. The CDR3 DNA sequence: TGTGCCAGCAGCCTATTCCGGGACAGTTTCTACGAGCAGTACTTC.

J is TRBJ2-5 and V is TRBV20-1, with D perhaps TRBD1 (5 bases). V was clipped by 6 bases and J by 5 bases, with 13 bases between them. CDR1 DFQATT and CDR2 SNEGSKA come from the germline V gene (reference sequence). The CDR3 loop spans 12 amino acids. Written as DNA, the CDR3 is TGCAGTGCCTCGGACAATTCGGAGACCCAGTACTTC. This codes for CSASDNSETQYF.

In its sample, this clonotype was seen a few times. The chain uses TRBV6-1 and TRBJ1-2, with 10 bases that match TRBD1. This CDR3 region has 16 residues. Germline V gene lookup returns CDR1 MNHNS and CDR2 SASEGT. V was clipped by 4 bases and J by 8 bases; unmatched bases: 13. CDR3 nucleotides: TGTGCCAGCAGTGGCCTAGACAGGGGGCTAAGTCAAGGCTACACCTTC. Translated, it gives CASSGLDRGLSQGYTF.

The CDR3 DNA follows: TGCGCCAGCAGCCAATCTCTTACGGGGGGGTGGGATGAGCAGTTCTTC. Protein sequence: CASSQSLTGGWDEQFF. The rearrangement links TRBV4-3 to TRBJ2-1, with TRBD2 matching 8 bases. V dropped 2 bases and J dropped 8; count of bases not matched to a gene: 11. The CDR3 contains 16 residues. Per germline, CDR1 LGHNA and CDR2 YSLEER.

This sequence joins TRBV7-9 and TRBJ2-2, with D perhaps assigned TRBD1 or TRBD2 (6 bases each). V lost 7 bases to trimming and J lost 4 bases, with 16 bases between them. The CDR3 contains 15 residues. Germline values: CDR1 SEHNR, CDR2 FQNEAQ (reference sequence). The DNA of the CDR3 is TGTGCCAGCATGCGGGATCAGGGGCCCACCGGGGAGCTGTTTTTT. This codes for CASMRDQGPTGELFF.

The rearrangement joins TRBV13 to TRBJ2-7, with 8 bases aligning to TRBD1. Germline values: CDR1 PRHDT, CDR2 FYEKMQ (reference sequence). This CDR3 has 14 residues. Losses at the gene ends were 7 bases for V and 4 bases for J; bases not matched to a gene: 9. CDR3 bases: TGTGCCAGCAACACAGGGGGATTGGGTTACGAGCAGTACTTC. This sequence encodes CASNTGGLGYEQYF.

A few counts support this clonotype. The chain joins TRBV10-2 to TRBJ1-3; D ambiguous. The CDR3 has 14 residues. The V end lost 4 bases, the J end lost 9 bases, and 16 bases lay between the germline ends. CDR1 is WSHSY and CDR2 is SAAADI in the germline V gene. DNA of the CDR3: TGCGCCAGCAGTGCGGCAGACGTCCGGGCCACCATATATTTT. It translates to CASSAADVRATIYF.

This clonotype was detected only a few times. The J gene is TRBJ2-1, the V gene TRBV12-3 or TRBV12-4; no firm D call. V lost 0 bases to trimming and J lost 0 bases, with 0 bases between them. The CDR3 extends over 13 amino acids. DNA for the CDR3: TGTGCCAGCAGTTTAGCCTCCTACAATGAGCAGTTCTTC. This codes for CASSLASYNEQFF.

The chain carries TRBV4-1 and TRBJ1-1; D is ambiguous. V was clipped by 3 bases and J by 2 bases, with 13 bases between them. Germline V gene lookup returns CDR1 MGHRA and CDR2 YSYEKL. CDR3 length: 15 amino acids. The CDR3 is CASSQYSIENTEAFF. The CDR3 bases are TGCGCCAGCAGCCAGTACTCGATCGAAAACACTGAAGCTTTCTTT.

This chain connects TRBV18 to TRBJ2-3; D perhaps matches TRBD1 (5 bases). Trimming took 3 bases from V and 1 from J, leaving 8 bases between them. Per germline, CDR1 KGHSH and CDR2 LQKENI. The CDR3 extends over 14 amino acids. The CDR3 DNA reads TGTGCCAGCTCACCGGACACTCGCACAGATACGCAGTATTTT. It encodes CASSPDTRTDTQYF.

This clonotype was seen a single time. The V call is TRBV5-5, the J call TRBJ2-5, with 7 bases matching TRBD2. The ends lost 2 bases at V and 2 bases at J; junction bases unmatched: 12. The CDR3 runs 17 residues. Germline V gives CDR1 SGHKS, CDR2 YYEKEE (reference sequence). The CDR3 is CASSFRLAEPRQETQYF. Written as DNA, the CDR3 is TGTGCCAGCAGCTTCCGGCTAGCGGAACCACGTCAAGAGACCCAGTACTTC.

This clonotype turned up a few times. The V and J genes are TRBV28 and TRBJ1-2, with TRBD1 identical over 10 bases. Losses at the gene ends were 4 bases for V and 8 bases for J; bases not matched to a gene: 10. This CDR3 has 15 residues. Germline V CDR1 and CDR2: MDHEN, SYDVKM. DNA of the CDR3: TGTGCCAGCAGTTCCGACAGGGGGCTCTCCTGGGGCTACACCTTC. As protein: CASSSDRGLSWGYTF.

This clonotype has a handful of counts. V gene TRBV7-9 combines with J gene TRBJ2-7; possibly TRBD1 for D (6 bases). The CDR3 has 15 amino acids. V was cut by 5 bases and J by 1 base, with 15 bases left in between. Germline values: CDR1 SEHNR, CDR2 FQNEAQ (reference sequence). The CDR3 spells CASSQGGPGSYEQYF. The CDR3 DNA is TGTGCCAGCAGCCAAGGGGGACCGGGTTCCTACGAGCAGTACTTC.

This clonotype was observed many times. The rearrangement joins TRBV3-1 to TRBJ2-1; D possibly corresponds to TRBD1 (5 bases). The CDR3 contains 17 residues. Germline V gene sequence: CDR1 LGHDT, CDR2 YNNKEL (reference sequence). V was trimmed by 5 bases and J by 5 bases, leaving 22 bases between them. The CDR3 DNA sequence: TGTGCCAGCAGCGCCTATACGGGCAGGGAAAAGAACAATGAGCAGTTCTTC. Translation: CASSAYTGREKNNEQFF.

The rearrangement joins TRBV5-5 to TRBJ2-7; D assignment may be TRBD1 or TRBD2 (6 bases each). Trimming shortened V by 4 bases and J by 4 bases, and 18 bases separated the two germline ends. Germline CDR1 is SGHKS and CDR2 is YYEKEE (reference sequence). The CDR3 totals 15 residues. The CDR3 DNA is TGTGCCAGCAGCGCGGGGACAAGGGGAAATTACGAGCAGTACTTC. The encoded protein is CASSAGTRGNYEQYF.

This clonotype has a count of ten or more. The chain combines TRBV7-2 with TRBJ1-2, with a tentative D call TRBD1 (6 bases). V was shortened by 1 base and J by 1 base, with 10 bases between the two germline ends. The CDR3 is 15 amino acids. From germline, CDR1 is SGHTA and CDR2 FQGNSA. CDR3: CASSLDGQHNYGYTF. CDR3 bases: TGTGCCAGCAGCTTAGACGGACAGCATAACTATGGCTACACCTTC.